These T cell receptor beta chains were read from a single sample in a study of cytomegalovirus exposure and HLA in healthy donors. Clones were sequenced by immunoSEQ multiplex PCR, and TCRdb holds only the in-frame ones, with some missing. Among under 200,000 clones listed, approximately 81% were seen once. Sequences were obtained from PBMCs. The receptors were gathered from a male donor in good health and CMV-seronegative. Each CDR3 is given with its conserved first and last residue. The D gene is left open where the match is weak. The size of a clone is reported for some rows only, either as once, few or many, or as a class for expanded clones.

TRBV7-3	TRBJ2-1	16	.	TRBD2	TGTGCCAGCAGCTTAATCGGCGGGAGGAGGTACAATGAGCAGTTCTTC	CASSLIGGRRYNEQFF
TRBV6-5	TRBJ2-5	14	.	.	TGTGCCAGCACCAACCTGGGCAGGGGTGAGACCCAGTACTTC	CASTNLGRGETQYF
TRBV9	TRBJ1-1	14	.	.	TGTGCCAGCAGCCCAACACACCAAAACACTGAAGCTTTCTTT	CASSPTHQNTEAFF
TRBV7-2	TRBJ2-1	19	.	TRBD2	TGTGCCAGCAGCTTAGCGTTGCTAGCGGGTTTAGGCTCCTACAATGAGCAGTTCTTC	CASSLALLAGLGSYNEQFF
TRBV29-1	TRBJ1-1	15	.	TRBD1	TGCAGCGTTGAAGCGAGGACAGGGCTAATAACTGAAGCTTTCTTT	CSVEARTGLITEAFF
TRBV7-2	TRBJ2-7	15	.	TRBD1	TGTGCCAGCAGCCGCGACCGGGACAGACTCTACGAGCAGTACTTC	CASSRDRDRLYEQYF
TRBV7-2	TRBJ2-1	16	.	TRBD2	TGTGCCAGCAGCAAGGGGACTAGCGGGGCCATGAATGAGCAGTTCTTC	CASSKGTSGAMNEQFF
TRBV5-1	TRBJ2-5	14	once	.	TGCGCCAGCAGCTCGGACAGCAGCCAAGAGACCCAGTACTTC	CASSSDSSQETQYF
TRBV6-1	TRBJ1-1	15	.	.	TGTGCCAGTATAACCACGGCAGGGATTGGCACTGAAGCTTTCTTT	CASITTAGIGTEAFF
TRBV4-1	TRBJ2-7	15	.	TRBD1	TGCGCCAGCAGCCAGACTCGGGACAGTGTCTACGAGCAGTACTTC	CASSQTRDSVYEQYF
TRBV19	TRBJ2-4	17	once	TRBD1	TGTGCCAGTAGTACCGCGACAGGGGTTTGGGCCAAAAACATTCAGTACTTC	CASSTATGVWAKNIQYF
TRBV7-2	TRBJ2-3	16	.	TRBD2	TGTGCCAGCAGCTCTACTAGCGGGTGGGACACAGATACGCAGTATTTT	CASSSTSGWDTDTQYF
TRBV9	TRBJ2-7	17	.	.	TGTGCCAGCAGCGTAGACCCCCGGAGTCGCTCAACCTACGAGCAGTACTTC	CASSVDPRSRSTYEQYF
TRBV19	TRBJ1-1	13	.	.	TGTGCCAGTAGTATTGGCCGAAACACTGAAGCTTTCTTT	CASSIGRNTEAFF
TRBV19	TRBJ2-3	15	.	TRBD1	TGTGCCAGTAGTACCTACAGGGGGCGAACAGATACGCAGTATTTT	CASSTYRGRTDTQYF
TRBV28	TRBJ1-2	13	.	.	TGTGCCAGCAGGGTCACAGGGAACTATGGCTACACCTTC	CASRVTGNYGYTF
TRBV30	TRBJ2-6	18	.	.	TGTGCCTGGAGTGTAATTCGGGTTCCGGGCTCTGGGGCCAACGTCCTGACTTTC	CAWSVIRVPGSGANVLTF
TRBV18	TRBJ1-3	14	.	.	TGTGCCAGCTCACCACCGAATCGGGGAAACACCATATATTTT	CASSPPNRGNTIYF
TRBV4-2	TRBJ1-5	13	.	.	TGTGCCAGCAGCTTGGGAGAAAATCAGCCCCAGCATTTT	CASSLGENQPQHF
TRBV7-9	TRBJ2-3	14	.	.	TGTGCCAGCACCAAAATAAAGGACAGCCCGACGCAGTATTTT	CASTKIKDSPTQYF
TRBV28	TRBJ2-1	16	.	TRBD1	TGTGCCAGCAGTAACAAGTACAGGGGGCTCTACAATGAGCAGTTCTTC	CASSNKYRGLYNEQFF
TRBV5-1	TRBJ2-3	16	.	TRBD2	TGCGCCAGCAGCGAAGGGACTAGCGGGAGTTTAGATACGCAGTATTTT	CASSEGTSGSLDTQYF
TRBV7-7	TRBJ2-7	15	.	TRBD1	TGTGCCAGCAGCTTAGAGACAGGGGGAACCTACGAGCAGTACTTC	CASSLETGGTYEQYF
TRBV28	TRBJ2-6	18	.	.	TGTGCCAGCAGCCCCGGAGGAAGGTCGGGCTCTGGGGCCAACGTCCTGACTTTC	CASSPGGRSGSGANVLTF
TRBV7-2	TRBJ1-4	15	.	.	TGTGCCAGCAGGCAAACAGGGTGGAAGAATGAAAAACTGTTTTTT	CASRQTGWKNEKLFF
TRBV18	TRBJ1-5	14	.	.	TGTGCCAGCTCACCAGGGGACAACAATCAGCCCCAGCATTTT	CASSPGDNNQPQHF
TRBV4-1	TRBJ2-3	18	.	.	TGCGCCAGCAGCCAAGATCTAAGCGGCGGGGACCTACTCGATACGCAGTATTTT	CASSQDLSGGDLLDTQYF
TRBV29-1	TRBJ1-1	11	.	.	TGCAGCGTTGTCCATAACACTGAAGCTTTCTTT	CSVVHNTEAFF
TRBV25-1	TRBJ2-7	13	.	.	TGTGCCAGCAGGGACAGCTCAACCTACGAGCAGTACTTC	CASRDSSTYEQYF